These 32 T cell receptor beta chains were all obtained from the same sample, sequenced in a study of shared T cell receptors in the human thymus. Data came from immunoSEQ multiplex PCR; TCRdb stores just in-frame clones and leaves some out. The table has about 610,000 clones, around 87% seen once. These data were also reused for a study on human thymus T cells.

Sequenced input: thymocytes. The source is a boy younger than two with a congenital heart defect.

The chain couples TRBV11-3 to TRBJ1-1, with 7 nucleotides matching TRBD1. Per the germline V gene, CDR1 is SGHNT and CDR2 is YENEEA. V dropped 5 bases and J dropped 2; count of bases not matched to a gene: 8. The CDR3 totals 15 residues. As DNA, the CDR3 is TGTGCCAGCAGCCTATCCGGGACAGCTAACACTGAAGCTTTCTTT. This codes for CASSLSGTANTEAFF.

CDR3 in amino acids: CASSQRQPGNTEAFF. In nucleotides, the CDR3 is TGTGCCAGCAGCCAGAGACAGCCAGGGAACACTGAAGCTTTCTTT. The V call is TRBV14, the J call TRBJ1-1, with a tentative D call TRBD1 (5 bases). The germline CDR1 and CDR2 sequences are SGHDN and FVKESK. There are 15 residues in the CDR3. V lost 3 bases to trimming and J lost 1 base, with 12 bases between them.

The J gene is TRBJ2-7, the V gene TRBV20-1; the match to TRBD2 covers 7 bases. The germline CDR1 and CDR2 sequences are DFQATT and SNEGSKA (reference sequence). The CDR3 totals 11 residues. The trim removed 5 bases at V and 6 bases at J, leaving 4 bases unmatched. The CDR3 protein is CSAGGGAEQYF. CDR3 sequence (DNA): TGCAGTGCTGGGGGGGGTGCCGAGCAGTACTTC.

The rearrangement uses TRBV27 and TRBJ2-1; 12 bases are a match to TRBD2. With V trimmed by 5 bases and J by 3 bases, 8 bases remained unmatched. The CDR3 length is 17 residues. Germline-derived CDR1 and CDR2 are MNHEY and SMNVEV (reference sequence). This chain's CDR3 is CASSPQTSGRVYNEQFF. CDR3 nucleotide sequence: TGTGCCAGCAGTCCCCAGACTAGCGGGAGAGTCTACAATGAGCAGTTCTTC.

V is TRBV5-6 and J is TRBJ2-2, with 7 bases fitting TRBD1. Germline V gene data show CDR1 as SGHDT and CDR2 as YYEEEE. V lost 2 bases to trimming and J lost 4 bases; unmatched junction nucleotides: 2. CDR3 length: 14 residues. In DNA, the CDR3 is TGTGCCAGCAGCTTACAGGGGTGCACCGGGGAGCTGTTTTTT. The encoded protein is CASSLQGCTGELFF. Variable domain in full (rest from reference TRBV5-6 and TRBJ2-2): DAGVTQSPTHLIKTRGQQVTLRCSPKSGHDTVSWYQQALGQGPQFIFQYYEEEERQRGNFPDRFSGHQFPNYSSELNVNALLLGDSALYLCASSLQGCTGELFFGEGSRLTVL.

The chain couples TRBV30 to TRBJ2-7; D not certain. V lost 0 bases to trimming and J lost 5 bases, with 8 bases between them. The germline V gene encodes CDR1 GTSNPN and CDR2 SVGIG (reference sequence). This CDR3 has 12 residues. CDR3 region: CAWSVSPDEQYF. CDR3 in DNA: TGTGCCTGGAGTGTATCGCCAGACGAGCAGTACTTC.

The V and J genes are TRBV15 and TRBJ1-5; 9 positions agree with TRBD1. Trimming took 6 bases from V and 4 from J; bases not matched to a gene: 7. The CDR3 loop spans 15 amino acids. Per the germline V gene, CDR1 is LNHNV and CDR2 is YYDKDF (reference sequence). The CDR3, as DNA: TGTGCCACCAGTTGGGTACAGGGGGCGAATCAGCCCCAGCATTTT. Amino acid sequence: CATSWVQGANQPQHF. The entire variable domain, with the rest obtained from reference TRBV15 and TRBJ1-5, is as follows: DAMVIQNPRYQVTQFGKPVTLSCSQTLNHNVMYWYQQKSSQAPKLLFHYYDKDFNNEADTPDNFQSRRPNTSFCFLDIRSPGLGDTAMYLCATSWVQGANQPQHFGDGTRLSIL.

The V and J genes are TRBV28 and TRBJ2-7, with TRBD2 identical over 7 bases. CDR1 and CDR2 (germline): MDHEN, SYDVKM. This CDR3 has 16 amino acids. V lost 6 bases and J lost 3; bases outside the gene matches: 14. The CDR3 DNA reads TGTGCCAGCAGCCCCCAAAGGGGACTAACTAACTACGAGCAGTACTTC. Translated, it gives CASSPQRGLTNYEQYF.

The genes are TRBV28 and TRBJ2-6; 13 nucleotides match TRBD2. The germline V gene has CDR1 MDHEN and CDR2 SYDVKM. V trimming: 5 bases; J trimming: 2 bases; junction bases outside the gene matches: 9. This CDR3 comprises 19 residues. The CDR3 loop is CASSPVPLAGGPGANVLTF. CDR3 in DNA: TGTGCCAGCAGTCCCGTCCCACTAGCGGGAGGGCCTGGGGCCAACGTCCTGACTTTC.

The CDR3 protein is CASGTGGHEKLFF. The DNA for the CDR3 is TGCGCCAGTGGGACAGGGGGACATGAAAAACTGTTTTTT. The rearrangement uses TRBV5-1 and TRBJ1-4, with 11 positions matching TRBD1. The CDR3 is made up of 13 amino acids. The germline CDR1 and CDR2 sequences are SGHRS and YFSETQ. V was pared by 8 bases and J by 6 bases, with 3 bases of the junction left unmatched.

The genes are TRBV6-5 and TRBJ2-3; 8 bases align to TRBD1. Germline values: CDR1 MNHEY, CDR2 SVGAGI. V lost 4 bases, J lost 4 bases, and 4 bases stayed unmatched. This CDR3 contains 14 residues. The CDR3 region has the DNA TGTGCCAGCAGTTTCCCGGGACAGGCAGATACGCAGTATTTT. Translating gives CASSFPGQADTQYF.

V gene TRBV28 combines with J gene TRBJ1-4; no definite D call. The CDR3 covers 16 residues. CDR1 is MDHEN and CDR2 is SYDVKM in the germline V gene. Trimming shortened V by 7 bases and J by 0 bases, and 15 bases separated the two germline ends. In DNA, the CDR3 is TGTGCCAGCACCTTGGGGAGGACGGCAACTAATGAAAAACTGTTTTTT. This codes for CASTLGRTATNEKLFF. Full variable domain (rest looked up from reference TRBV28 and TRBJ1-4): DVKVTQSSRYLVKRTGEKVFLECVQDMDHENMFWYRQDPGLGLRLIYFSYDVKMKEKGDIPEGYSVSREKKERFSLILESASTNQTSMYLCASTLGRTATNEKLFFGSGTQLSVL.

The chain is built from TRBV27 and TRBJ2-7; possible D gene TRBD1, 6 bases. Trimming stripped 5 bases from V and 1 base from J, with 12 bases between. This CDR3 contains 14 residues. The germline V gene encodes CDR1 MNHEY and CDR2 SMNVEV (reference sequence). In DNA form, the CDR3 reads TGTGCCAGCAGTCCACGGACAGCATCCTACGAGCAGTACTTC. This sequence encodes CASSPRTASYEQYF.

About this clone: Other DNA sequences from this sample encode an identical CDR3 as well. The chain employs TRBV11-3 and TRBJ2-7, with 10 positions matching TRBD1. J lost 1 base, V lost 5 bases, and 2 bases had no gene match. Looked up from germline, CDR1 is SGHNT and CDR2 is YENEEA. There are 14 residues in the CDR3. The CDR3 bases are TGTGCCAGCAGCCCGGACAGGGGGTCCTACGAGCAGTACTTC. Translation gives CASSPDRGSYEQYF.

The V gene is TRBV6-5, the J gene TRBJ2-7; TRBD1 might be the D (6 bases). The CDR3 has 13 residues. V lost 7 bases, J lost 5 bases, and 15 bases lay in between. Germline V CDR1 and CDR2: MNHEY, SVGAGI. CDR3 region: CASIRGSQNEQYF. Written as DNA, the CDR3 is TGTGCCAGCATAAGGGGGAGTCAGAACGAGCAGTACTTC.

This sequence joins TRBV5-4 and TRBJ2-1; a weak D match, TRBD2 (6 bases). Germline CDR1 reads SGHNT; CDR2 reads YYREEE (reference sequence). The germline V and J ends were trimmed by 4 bases and 7 bases, with 15 bases remaining between them. The CDR3 is made up of 14 amino acids. The CDR3 is CASSPTWAGNEQFF. CDR3 bases: TGTGCCAGCAGCCCTACCTGGGCGGGGAATGAGCAGTTCTTC. Full variable domain (outside the CDR3, taken from reference TRBV5-4 and TRBJ2-1): ETGVTQSPTHLIKTRGQQVTLRCSSQSGHNTVSWYQQALGQGPQFIFQYYREEENGRGNFPPRFSGLQFPNYSSELNVNALELDDSALYLCASSPTWAGNEQFFGPGTRLTVL.

The chain is built from TRBV5-1 and TRBJ2-7, with 9 bases fitting TRBD2. The germline V gene has CDR1 SGHRS and CDR2 YFSETQ. The V segment lost 0 bases and the J segment 2 bases; nucleotides outside the gene matches: 9. The CDR3 loop spans 17 amino acids. CDR3 sequence (DNA): TGCGCCAGCAGCTTGGTGGGTCCTAGCGGGACGCCCTACGAGCAGTACTTC. Translating it yields CASSLVGPSGTPYEQYF.

This sequence joins TRBV6-5 and TRBJ2-1, with D possibly matching TRBD2 (5 bases). CDR1 and CDR2 from the germline V gene are MNHEY and SVGAGI. The CDR3 consists of 16 residues. V was pared by 0 bases and J by 4 bases, with 13 bases between. This chain's CDR3 is CASSYSWGVSYNEQFF. The CDR3 DNA sequence: TGTGCCAGCAGTTACTCCTGGGGAGTCAGTTACAATGAGCAGTTCTTC.

The rearrangement links TRBV2 to TRBJ2-7, with 9 bases matching TRBD1. Germline values: CDR1 SNHLY, CDR2 FYNNEI. The CDR3 contains 18 residues. Unmatched junction bases numbered 20, after V lost 4 bases and J lost 7 bases. CDR3 sequence (DNA): TGTGCCAGCAGTGCCTCCCTTCGACCGGGACAGGGATGTCTGGAGCAGTACTTC. Its translation is CASSASLRPGQGCLEQYF.

In its sample, this clone was seen once. The chain uses TRBV7-2 and TRBJ2-5, with a tentative D call TRBD2 (7 bases). The CDR3 covers 17 residues. V lost 4 bases and J lost 7, with 25 bases in between. Germline assignment: CDR1 SGHTA and CDR2 FQGNSA. As DNA, the CDR3 is TGTGCCAGCAGCTCAACGAGGGGGGGGCCAGTCGAATGGACCCAGTACTTC. Protein sequence: CASSSTRGGPVEWTQYF.

This rearrangement joins TRBV5-1 to TRBJ2-3, with 8 bases identical to TRBD1. There are 11 residues in the CDR3. Germline loops: CDR1 SGHRS, CDR2 YFSETQ. J was trimmed by 13 bases and V by 1 base; bases with no gene match: 2. The CDR3 sequence is CASSLRTGKYF. CDR3 nucleotides: TGCGCCAGCAGCTTGAGGACAGGGAAGTATTTT.

The chain employs TRBV27 and TRBJ2-1; 11 nucleotides align to TRBD2. The CDR3 is made up of 16 amino acids. Germline-derived CDR1 and CDR2 are MNHEY and SMNVEV (reference sequence). With 4 bases clipped from V and 4 bases from J, the junction kept 6 bases outside the gene matches. CDR3 sequence (DNA): TGTGCCAGCAGTTGCCCCACTAGCGGGGGATACAATGAGCAGTTCTTC. This encodes CASSCPTSGGYNEQFF.

The chain joins TRBV28 to TRBJ1-4; 8 nucleotides line up with TRBD1. The CDR3 totals 14 residues. The germline CDR1 and CDR2 sequences are MDHEN and SYDVKM. V was pared by 1 base and J by 6 bases, with 1 base of the junction left unmatched. The CDR3 DNA sequence: TGTGCCAGCAGTTTATCAGGGGGCGATGAAAAACTGTTTTTT. Its translation is CASSLSGGDEKLFF.

The count of this clone is one. The chain employs TRBV4-3 and TRBJ2-7; TRBD2 matches at 7 bases. The CDR3 consists of 15 residues. Trimming cost V 0 bases and J 3 bases; bases outside gene matches: 5. Germline CDR1 is LGHNA and CDR2 is YSLEER. DNA for the CDR3: TGCGCCAGCAGCCAAGATTGGAGGGAGGGCTACGAGCAGTACTTC. Encoded protein: CASSQDWREGYEQYF.

The genes are TRBV6-5 and TRBJ2-1; TRBD2 agrees at 10 bases. The V and J ends lost 0 bases and 6 bases, in that order; junction bases with no gene match: 5. Germline CDR1 and CDR2: MNHEY and SVGAGI. There are 16 residues in the CDR3. The CDR3 spells CASSYSGTSASNEQFF. The DNA for the CDR3 is TGTGCCAGCAGTTACTCGGGGACTAGCGCATCCAATGAGCAGTTCTTC.

The J gene is TRBJ2-1, the V gene TRBV11-3, with a tentative D call TRBD1 (6 bases). CDR1 and CDR2 (germline): SGHNT, YENEEA. The CDR3 runs to 15 residues. The V and J ends lost 1 base and 2 bases respectively, with 9 bases between them. The DNA of the CDR3 is TGTGCCAGCAGCTTAGTTGGGACACCCTACAATGAGCAGTTCTTC. This sequence encodes CASSLVGTPYNEQFF.

CDR3 loop: CASSLGGPPVRGGELFF. The CDR3 DNA sequence: TGTGCCAGCAGCTTAGGGGGACCGCCTGTCAGGGGCGGGGAGCTGTTTTTT. V gene TRBV11-2 combines with J gene TRBJ2-2; tentatively, D is TRBD1 (6 bases). Germline values: CDR1 SGHAT, CDR2 FQNNGV. This CDR3 region has 17 residues. The V gene lost 1 base and the J gene lost 7 bases, with 19 bases spanning the gap.

This chain uses TRBV29-1 with TRBJ2-7; D may be TRBD1 (5 bases). Germline loops: CDR1 SQVTM, CDR2 ANQGSEA. V lost 1 base and J lost 0, with 13 bases in between. This CDR3 has 15 residues. CDR3 DNA: TGCAGCGTTGAAGTAGGGGTCAGGGACTCCTACGAGCAGTACTTC. Translated: CSVEVGVRDSYEQYF.

This chain joins TRBV30 and TRBJ2-1, with a tentative D call TRBD2 (6 bases). The CDR3 extends over 13 amino acids. Germline V gene sequence: CDR1 GTSNPN, CDR2 SVGIG (reference sequence). Trimming shortened V by 6 bases and J by 5 bases, and 14 bases separated the two germline ends. This chain's CDR3 is CACIGEEHNEQFF. CDR3 nucleotides: TGTGCCTGTATTGGGGAGGAACACAATGAGCAGTTCTTC. The full variable domain, with the rest looked up from reference TRBV30 and TRBJ2-1, is SQTIHQWPATLVQPVGSPLSLECTVEGTSNPNLYWYRQAAGRGLQLLFYSVGIGQISSEVPQNLSASRPQDRQFILSSKKLLLSDSGFYLCACIGEEHNEQFFGPGTRLTVL.

This chain connects TRBV25-1 to TRBJ2-6; maybe TRBD1 (5 bases). Germline loops: CDR1 MGHDK, CDR2 SYGVNS. The CDR3 has 17 residues. Trimming left V 6 bases short and J 0 bases short, with 15 bases between. The CDR3 coding sequence is TGTGCCAGCAGCGGACATCGCGCCCCCTCTGGGGCCAACGTCCTGACTTTC. Translated: CASSGHRAPSGANVLTF.

This clone showed up just once. The V and J genes are TRBV28 and TRBJ1-1, with D perhaps matching TRBD1 (5 bases). CDR1 is MDHEN, CDR2 SYDVKM, per germline. Trimming removed 2 bases at V and 3 bases at J, with 16 bases between. The CDR3 spans 16 residues. CDR3 coding DNA: TGTGCCAGCAGTTTAAGCCTTAGGAGGGGATACACTGAAGCTTTCTTT. Protein product: CASSLSLRRGYTEAFF.

J is TRBJ2-7 and V is TRBV7-6, with D possibly TRBD1 on 5 matching bases. Germline CDR1 reads SGHVS; CDR2 reads FNYEAQ. The CDR3 contains 11 residues. With 5 bases removed from V and 6 bases from J, the gap between germline ends came to 8 bases. The CDR3 loop is CASSLRGEQYF. The CDR3 nucleotides are TGTGCCAGCAGCCTAAGGGGCGAGCAGTACTTC.